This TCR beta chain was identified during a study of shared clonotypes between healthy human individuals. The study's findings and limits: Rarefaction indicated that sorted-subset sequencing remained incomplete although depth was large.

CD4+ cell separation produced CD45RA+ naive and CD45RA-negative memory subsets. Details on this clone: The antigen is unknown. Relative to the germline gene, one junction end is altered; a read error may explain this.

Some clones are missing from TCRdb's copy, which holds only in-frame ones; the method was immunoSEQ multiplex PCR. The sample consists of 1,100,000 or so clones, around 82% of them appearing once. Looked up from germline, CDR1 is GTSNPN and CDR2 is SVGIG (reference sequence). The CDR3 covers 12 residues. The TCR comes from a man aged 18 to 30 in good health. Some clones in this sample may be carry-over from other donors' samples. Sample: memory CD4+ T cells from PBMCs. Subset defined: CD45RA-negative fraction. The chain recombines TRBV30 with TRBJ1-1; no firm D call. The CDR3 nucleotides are TGTGCCTGGAGCCCGGCCTACATTGAAGCTTCCTTT. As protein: CAWSPAYIEASF.